This entry is about one T cell receptor beta chain. No antigen is known for it. This sample was included in a study of blood T cells in healthy people across ages. Study-wide results and caveats: A roughly linear fall in TCR beta diversity per million T cells was seen with increasing age.

A second about 6 to 12 cycle PCR used barcoded and J-beta primers. TCRdb redid the calling of the 5' RACE reads with MiXCR, one entry per CDR3 protein. Of roughly 1.4 million distinct CDR3 sequences in the sample, 59% were seen once. The CDR3 totals 18 residues. With 4 bases clipped from V and 2 bases from J, the junction kept 14 bases outside the gene matches. Germline-derived CDR1 and CDR2 are MDHEN and SYDVKM. This TCR derives from a man aged 18 to 30 in good health. Sequenced: blood. The V and J genes are TRBV28 and TRBJ2-3, with 8 bases lining up with TRBD1. The CDR3 nucleotides are TGTGCCAGCAGTTCCTCATCGGACAGGGAATCCCCCACAGATACGCAGTATTTT. Translating it yields CASSSSSDRESPTDTQYF. The full variable domain, in which reference TRBV28 and TRBJ2-3 provide the parts outside the CDR3, is DVKVTQSSRYLVKRTGEKVFLECVQDMDHENMFWYRQDPGLGLRLIYFSYDVKMKEKGDIPEGYSVSREKKERFSLILESASTNQTSMYLCASSSSSDRESPTDTQYFGPGTRLTVL.